This T cell receptor (beta chain) was documented in a study of blood T cell repertoires in COVID-19. The data were produced by immunoSEQ multiplex PCR, yet TCRdb's version contains in-frame clones alone and is incomplete. The sample lists 85,000 to 90,000 clones, less than 95% occurring once. This clone was seen just once. Trimming took 3 bases from V and 7 from J; bases not matched to a gene: 9. The germline CDR1 and CDR2 sequences are SGDLS and YYNGEE. CDR3 length: 14 amino acids. The material sequenced was peripheral blood. The clonotype originates from a human donor with active COVID-19. The donor label of this sample is uncertain. The gene calls are TRBV9 and TRBJ1-2; 7 nucleotides align to TRBD1. The CDR3 sequence: CASSGSMTGSGYTF. In DNA form, the CDR3 reads TGTGCCAGCAGCGGAAGTATGACAGGGTCTGGCTACACCTTC.